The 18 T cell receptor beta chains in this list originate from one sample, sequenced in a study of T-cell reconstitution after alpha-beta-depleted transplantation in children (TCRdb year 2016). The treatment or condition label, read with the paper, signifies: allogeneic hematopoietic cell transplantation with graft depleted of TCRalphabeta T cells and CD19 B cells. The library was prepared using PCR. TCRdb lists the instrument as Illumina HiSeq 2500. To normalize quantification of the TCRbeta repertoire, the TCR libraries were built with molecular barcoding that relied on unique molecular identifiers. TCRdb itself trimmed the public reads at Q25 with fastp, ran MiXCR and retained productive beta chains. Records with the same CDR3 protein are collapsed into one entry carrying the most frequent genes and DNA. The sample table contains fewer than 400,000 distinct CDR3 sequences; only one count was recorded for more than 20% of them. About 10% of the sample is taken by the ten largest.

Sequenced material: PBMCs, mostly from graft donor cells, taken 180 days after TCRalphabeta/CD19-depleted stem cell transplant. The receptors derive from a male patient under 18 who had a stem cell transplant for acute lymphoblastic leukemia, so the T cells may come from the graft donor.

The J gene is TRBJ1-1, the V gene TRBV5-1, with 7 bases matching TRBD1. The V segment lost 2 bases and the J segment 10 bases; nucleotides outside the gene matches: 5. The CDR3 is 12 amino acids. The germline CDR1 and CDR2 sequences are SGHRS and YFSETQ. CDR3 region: CASSFDRVRAFF. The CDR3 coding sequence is TGCGCCAGCAGCTTTGACAGGGTAAGAGCTTTCTTT.

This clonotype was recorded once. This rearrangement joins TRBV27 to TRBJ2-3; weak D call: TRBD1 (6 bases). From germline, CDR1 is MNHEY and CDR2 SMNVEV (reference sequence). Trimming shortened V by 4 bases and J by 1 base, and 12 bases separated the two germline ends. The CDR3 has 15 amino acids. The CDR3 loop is CASSSRRQGTDTQYF. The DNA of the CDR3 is TGTGCCAGCAGTTCCCGTCGACAGGGCACAGATACGCAGTATTTT.

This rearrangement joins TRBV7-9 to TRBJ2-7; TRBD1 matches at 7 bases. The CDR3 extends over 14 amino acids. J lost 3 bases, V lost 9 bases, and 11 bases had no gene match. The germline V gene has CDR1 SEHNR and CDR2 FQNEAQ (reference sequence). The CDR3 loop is CASRAGTELYEQYF. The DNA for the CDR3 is TGTGCCAGTCGAGCCGGGACAGAACTCTACGAGCAGTACTTC.

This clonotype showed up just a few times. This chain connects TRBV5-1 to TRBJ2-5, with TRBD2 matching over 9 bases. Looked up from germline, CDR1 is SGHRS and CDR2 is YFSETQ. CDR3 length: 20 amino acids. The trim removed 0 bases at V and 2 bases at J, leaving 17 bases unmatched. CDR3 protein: CASSLARILAGFNGQETQYF. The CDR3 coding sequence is TGCGCCAGCAGCTTGGCCAGAATCCTAGCGGGGTTTAATGGGCAAGAGACCCAGTACTTC.

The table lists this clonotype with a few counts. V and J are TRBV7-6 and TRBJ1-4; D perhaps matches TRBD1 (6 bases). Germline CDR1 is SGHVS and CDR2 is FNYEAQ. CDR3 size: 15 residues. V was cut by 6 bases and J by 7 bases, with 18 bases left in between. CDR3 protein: CASSDWGAVSEKLFF. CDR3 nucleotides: TGTGCCAGCAGTGACTGGGGGGCAGTGAGTGAAAAACTGTTTTTT.

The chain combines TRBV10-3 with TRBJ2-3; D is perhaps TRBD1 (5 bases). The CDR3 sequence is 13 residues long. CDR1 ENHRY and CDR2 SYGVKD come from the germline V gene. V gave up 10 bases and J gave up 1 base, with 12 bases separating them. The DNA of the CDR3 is TGTGCCACCCTGGGGCTAGGCACAGATACGCAGTATTTT. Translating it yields CATLGLGTDTQYF.

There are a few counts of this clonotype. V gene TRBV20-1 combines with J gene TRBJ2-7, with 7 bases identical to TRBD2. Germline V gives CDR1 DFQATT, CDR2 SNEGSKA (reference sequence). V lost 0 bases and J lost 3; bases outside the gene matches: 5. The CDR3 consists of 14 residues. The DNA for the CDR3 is TGCAGTGCTAGAGATCGACCGGGAGGCTACGAGCAGTACTTC. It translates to CSARDRPGGYEQYF.

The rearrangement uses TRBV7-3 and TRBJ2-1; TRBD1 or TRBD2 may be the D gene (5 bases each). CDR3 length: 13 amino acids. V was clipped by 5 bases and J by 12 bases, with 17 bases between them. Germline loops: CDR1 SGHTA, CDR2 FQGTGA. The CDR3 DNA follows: TGTGCCAGCAGCCCCCTGCAGGGACCGGCGCAGTTCTTC. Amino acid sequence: CASSPLQGPAQFF.

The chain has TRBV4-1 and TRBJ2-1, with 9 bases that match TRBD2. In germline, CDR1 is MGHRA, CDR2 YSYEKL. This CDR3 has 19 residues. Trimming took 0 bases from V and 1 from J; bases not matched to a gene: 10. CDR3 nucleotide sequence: TGCGCCAGCAGCCAAGATGTGTTAGCGGGGGTGGGATCCTACAATGAGCAGTTCTTC. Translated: CASSQDVLAGVGSYNEQFF.

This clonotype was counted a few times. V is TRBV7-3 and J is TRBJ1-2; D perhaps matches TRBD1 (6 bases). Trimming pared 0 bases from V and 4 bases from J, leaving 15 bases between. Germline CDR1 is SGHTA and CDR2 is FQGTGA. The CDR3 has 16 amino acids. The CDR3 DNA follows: TGTGCCAGCAGCTTAACGGGTCGGGGGCAGGGCTATGGCTACACCTTC. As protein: CASSLTGRGQGYGYTF.

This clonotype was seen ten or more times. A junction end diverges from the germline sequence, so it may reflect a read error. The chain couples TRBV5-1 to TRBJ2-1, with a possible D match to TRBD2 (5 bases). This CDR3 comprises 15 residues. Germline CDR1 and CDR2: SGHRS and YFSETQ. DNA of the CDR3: TGCGCCACCAGCAGGCTGAACGGGATGGGCAATGAGCAGTTCTTC. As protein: CATSRLNGMGNEQFF.

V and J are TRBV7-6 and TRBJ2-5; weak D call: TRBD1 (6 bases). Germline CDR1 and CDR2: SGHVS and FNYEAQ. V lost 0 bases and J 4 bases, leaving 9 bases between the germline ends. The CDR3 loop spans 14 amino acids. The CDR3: CASSLASRGETQYF. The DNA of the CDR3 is TGTGCCAGCAGCTTAGCTTCCAGGGGAGAGACCCAGTACTTC.

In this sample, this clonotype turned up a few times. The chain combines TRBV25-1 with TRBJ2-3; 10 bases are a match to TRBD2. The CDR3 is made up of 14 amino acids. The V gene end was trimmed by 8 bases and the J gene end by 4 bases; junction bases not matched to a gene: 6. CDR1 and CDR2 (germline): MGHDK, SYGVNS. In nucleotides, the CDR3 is TGTGCCAGCCTGTTAGCGGGAGGATCAGATACGCAGTATTTT. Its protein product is CASLLAGGSDTQYF.

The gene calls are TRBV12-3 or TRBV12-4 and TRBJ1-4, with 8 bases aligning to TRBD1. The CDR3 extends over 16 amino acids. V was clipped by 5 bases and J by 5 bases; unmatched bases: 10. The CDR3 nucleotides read TGTGCCAGCAGTCCGCTGAAGGGGGACAGGAATGAAAAACTGTTTTTT. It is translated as CASSPLKGDRNEKLFF.

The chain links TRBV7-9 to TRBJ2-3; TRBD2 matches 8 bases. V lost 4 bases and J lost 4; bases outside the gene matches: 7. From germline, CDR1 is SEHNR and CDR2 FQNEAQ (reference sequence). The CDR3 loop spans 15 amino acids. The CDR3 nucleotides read TGTGCCAGCAGCTCCTTAGCGGGACCGGCAGATACGCAGTATTTT. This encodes CASSSLAGPADTQYF.

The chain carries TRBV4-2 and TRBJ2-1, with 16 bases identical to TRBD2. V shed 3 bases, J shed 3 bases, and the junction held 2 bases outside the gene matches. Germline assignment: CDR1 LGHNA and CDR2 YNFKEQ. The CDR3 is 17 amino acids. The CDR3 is CASSQGTSGRGYNEQFF. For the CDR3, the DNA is TGTGCCAGCAGCCAGGGGACTAGCGGGAGGGGCTACAATGAGCAGTTCTTC.

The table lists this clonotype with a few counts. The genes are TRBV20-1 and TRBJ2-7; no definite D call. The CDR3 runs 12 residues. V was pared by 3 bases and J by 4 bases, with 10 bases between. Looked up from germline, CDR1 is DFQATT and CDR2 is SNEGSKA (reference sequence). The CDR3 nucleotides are TGCAGTGCTAGTCCCGTCACTTACGAGCAGTACTTC. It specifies CSASPVTYEQYF.

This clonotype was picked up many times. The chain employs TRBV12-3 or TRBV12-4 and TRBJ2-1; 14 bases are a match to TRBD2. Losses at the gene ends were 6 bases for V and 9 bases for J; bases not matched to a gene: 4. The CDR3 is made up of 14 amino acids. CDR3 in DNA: TGTGCCAGCAGGGGGACTAGCGGGAGAGCTGAGCAGTTCTTC. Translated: CASRGTSGRAEQFF.